This T cell receptor beta chain is drawn from a study of CD8+ T cells in alopecia areata. Overall study findings and caveats: Higher clonality and more expanded CD8+ clones appeared in lesional than normal scalp.

Sequencing templates came from extracted RNA that was reverse transcribed into cDNA. Here immunoSEQ multiplex PCR was the method, and the copy in TCRdb shows in-frame clones only, minus some. The sample has over 85,000 clones, less than 50% seen once; the top ten hold 0.75% to 0.8%. The CDR3 extends over 16 amino acids. CDR1 and CDR2 from the germline V gene are SQVTM and ANQGSEA. With 6 bases clipped from V and 5 bases from J, the junction kept 16 bases outside the gene matches. Comment on this clone: The target antigen is unknown.

The material sequenced was CD4+ T cells sorted from blood. The clonotype originates from a human donor with alopecia areata. The V call is TRBV29-1, the J call TRBJ2-5, with 9 bases lining up with TRBD2. The CDR3 sequence: CSVGGSGGRVLETQYF. CDR3 nucleotides: TGCAGCGTGGGAGGGTCTGGCGGGAGGGTCCTGGAGACCCAGTACTTC. Variable domain in full (rest from reference TRBV29-1 and TRBJ2-5): SAVISQKPSRDICQRGTSLTIQCQVDSQVTMMFWYRQQPGQSLTLIATANQGSEATYESGFVIDKFPISRPNLTFSTLTVSNMSPEDSSIYLCSVGGSGGRVLETQYFGPGTRLLVL.